This TCR beta chain was documented in a study of blood T cell repertoires in COVID-19. The CDR3 runs 13 residues. Between the trimmed V and J ends, which lost 6 bases and 0 bases, there was a span of 8 bases. As processed by the authors: Estimation of nucleated cell counts was performed using reference gene primer amplification. TCRdb keeps only in-frame clones here, not all; method: immunoSEQ multiplex PCR. V and J calls and clone size come straight from that table; D and trimming were deduced from the DNA. The sample lists about 160,000 clones; over 70% were seen once. Material for sequencing was peripheral blood. The chain combines TRBV12-3 or TRBV12-4 with TRBJ2-5; D may be TRBD2 (5 bases). This receptor was taken from a man aged 65 to 79 with acute or convalescent COVID-19. DNA for the CDR3: TGTGCCAGCAGCCCCGGGAACCAAGAGACCCAGTACTTC. Protein sequence: CASSPGNQETQYF.